Shown below are 14 T cell receptor beta chains from a single sample sequenced in a study of cytomegalovirus exposure and HLA in healthy donors. With 60 Vbeta and 13 Jbeta primers, the PCR was carried out. Sequencing used immunoSEQ multiplex PCR; TCRdb keeps in-frame clones, though not all of them. Here the sample spans some 120,000 clones, about three quarters being singletons. Sequencing used PBMCs. The receptors were gathered from a woman aged 40 to 49 in good health and CMV-seropositive.

The chain uses TRBV2 and TRBJ2-3; D unclear. CDR1 SNHLY and CDR2 FYNNEI come from the germline V gene. Trimming shortened V by 4 bases and J by 4 bases, and 3 bases separated the two germline ends. This CDR3 is built from 11 residues. The CDR3, as DNA: TGTGCCAGCAGTGCAGCAGATACGCAGTATTTT. This codes for CASSAADTQYF.

The chain combines TRBV5-1 with TRBJ2-1; 10 positions match TRBD2. The germline V gene has CDR1 SGHRS and CDR2 YFSETQ. CDR3 size: 16 residues. V trimming: 4 bases; J trimming: 9 bases; junction bases outside the gene matches: 13. The CDR3 nucleotides read TGCGCCAGCAGCCCCCGCCAGCGGGGGGGCACAGGTGAGCAGTTCTTC. Translation: CASSPRQRGGTGEQFF. Drawing the rest from reference TRBV5-1 and TRBJ2-1, the complete variable domain is KAGVTQTPRYLIKTRGQQVTLSCSPISGHRSVSWYQQTPGQGLQFLFEYFSETQRNKGNFPGRFSGRQFSNSRSEMNVSTLELGDSALYLCASSPRQRGGTGEQFFGPGTRLTVL.

Points on this clone: The sample contains more than one DNA sequence encoding this CDR3. V and J are TRBV7-9 and TRBJ1-2; D might be TRBD1 (6 bases). The germline V gene has CDR1 SEHNR and CDR2 FQNEAQ (reference sequence). This CDR3 is built from 13 residues. Trimming pared 6 bases from V and 2 bases from J, leaving 10 bases between. The CDR3 region is CASSGQSNYGYTF. The CDR3 coding sequence is TGTGCCAGCAGTGGACAGTCCAACTATGGCTACACCTTC.

V gene TRBV6-5 combines with J gene TRBJ1-6; possibly TRBD1 for D (5 bases). Deletions cut 6 bases from V and 10 bases from J, with 13 bases between. The CDR3 runs 13 residues. Germline V CDR1 and CDR2: MNHEY, SVGAGI. CDR3 sequence reads: CASRGLPGSPLHF. CDR3 DNA: TGTGCCAGCAGGGGACTTCCAGGGTCACCCCTCCACTTT.

V and J are TRBV10-2 and TRBJ2-2; TRBD2 matches at 9 bases. V shed 11 bases and J 6 bases; nucleotides not matched to a gene: 19. This CDR3 region has 17 residues. Germline CDR1 WSHSY, CDR2 SAAADI. The CDR3 protein is CASRGAGGLYGAGELFF. The CDR3 DNA is TGCGCCTCCAGGGGAGCGGGGGGCCTCTACGGGGCCGGGGAGCTGTTTTTT.

The J gene is TRBJ1-3, the V gene TRBV2; 7 bases match TRBD1. Trimming cost V 6 bases and J 4 bases; bases outside gene matches: 9. Germline lookup yields CDR1 SNHLY and CDR2 FYNNEI. This CDR3 contains 15 residues. In DNA, the CDR3 is TGTGCCAGCAGCTTTCAGGGGGTTAGGGGAAACACCATATATTTT. Translated: CASSFQGVRGNTIYF.

V gene TRBV5-4 combines with J gene TRBJ1-5; D is possibly TRBD1 (6 bases). This CDR3 has 17 residues. The germline gives CDR1 SGHNT, CDR2 YYREEE (reference sequence). V dropped 0 bases and J dropped 5 bases, with 18 bases sitting between them. CDR3 in amino acids: CASSLGPSGKGDQPQHF. The CDR3, as DNA: TGTGCCAGCAGCTTGGGGCCCTCAGGGAAGGGGGATCAGCCCCAGCATTTT.

The V call is TRBV21-1, the J call TRBJ1-5; the table gives TRBD1 as D, unverified against the DNA. TRBV21-1 is described as a pseudogene. This CDR3 region has 16 residues. DNA of the CDR3: TGTGCCAGCAGAAGGGGTCAGGGACAGGGGGTTAAGCCCCAGCATTTT. This codes for CASRRGQGQGVKPQHF.

V and J are TRBV7-9 and TRBJ2-7; D is perhaps TRBD1 (6 bases). The V end was cut by 5 bases, the J end by 6 bases, with 23 bases between. The CDR3 is 16 amino acids. The V gene's germline CDR1 is SEHNR and CDR2 FQNEAQ (reference sequence). For the CDR3, the DNA is TGTGCCAGCAGCCCCGTGGGGGCCCAGGCGTTATCCGAGCAGTACTTC. It is translated as CASSPVGAQALSEQYF.

This rearrangement joins TRBV5-1 to TRBJ2-5; 8 nucleotides line up with TRBD2. The CDR3 covers 13 residues. CDR1 is SGHRS and CDR2 is YFSETQ in the germline V gene. V shed 4 bases, J shed 5 bases, and the junction held 4 bases outside the gene matches. CDR3 sequence reads: CASSVIAGETQYF. The DNA of the CDR3 is TGCGCCAGCAGCGTTATAGCGGGGGAGACCCAGTACTTC. Complete variable domain (other parts from reference TRBV5-1 and TRBJ2-5): KAGVTQTPRYLIKTRGQQVTLSCSPISGHRSVSWYQQTPGQGLQFLFEYFSETQRNKGNFPGRFSGRQFSNSRSEMNVSTLELGDSALYLCASSVIAGETQYFGPGTRLLVL.

The chain couples TRBV18 to TRBJ1-4; 8 bases are shared with TRBD1. Germline values: CDR1 KGHSH, CDR2 LQKENI. The CDR3 runs to 14 residues. Unmatched junction bases numbered 5, after V lost 6 bases and J lost 5 bases. The CDR3 DNA reads TGTGCCAGCTCGCAAGGGGACAGGAATGAAAAACTGTTTTTT. Protein sequence: CASSQGDRNEKLFF.

The rearrangement links TRBV6-6 to TRBJ1-1, with unresolved D. The CDR3 has 14 amino acids. CDR1 and CDR2 from the germline V gene are MNHNY and SVGAGI (reference sequence). Trimming cost V 7 bases and J 1 base, with 13 bases left between them. Written as DNA, the CDR3 is TGTGCCAGCAAGCCACCCCACAGGAACACTGAAGCTTTCTTT. It specifies CASKPPHRNTEAFF.

The V gene is TRBV1, the J gene TRBJ1-2; the D segment call TRBD1 is taken from the table without a DNA check. TRBV1 is a pseudogene segment. The CDR3 length is 17 residues. DNA for the CDR3: TGCACCAGCAGCCATAGTGGGACAGGGGGCGCTGTCTTTTGGTACACCTTC. This sequence encodes CTSSHSGTGGAVFWYTF.

This sequence joins TRBV7-2 and TRBJ1-1; no clear D gene. The germline gives CDR1 SGHTA, CDR2 FQGNSA. The CDR3 length is 16 residues. V lost 5 bases, J lost 0 bases, and 16 bases lay in between. This CDR3 is CASSQTTGVLNTEAFF. The CDR3 region has the DNA TGTGCCAGCAGCCAGACCACCGGGGTGTTGAACACTGAAGCTTTCTTT.